The subject of this entry is one TCR beta chain. Germline V gene sequence: CDR1 ENHRY, CDR2 SYGVKD. The CDR3 runs to 13 residues. V dropped 7 bases and J dropped 0 bases, with 7 bases sitting between them. The authors ran a second PCR of about 6 to 12 cycles using a sample-barcoded 5' primer and a J-beta primer mix. TCRdb redid the calling of the 5' RACE reads with MiXCR, one entry per CDR3 protein. This sample has 550,000 to 700,000 distinct CDR3 sequences, with 25% to 30% found just once. The sample is drawn from a study of blood T cells in healthy people across ages. The rearrangement uses TRBV10-3 and TRBJ2-1, with unresolved D. The sequence was collected from a woman between 70 and 85 years old in good health. Input material: blood. CDR3 nucleotide sequence: TGTGCCATCACCCTAAGCTCCTACAATGAGCAGTTCTTC. Translated: CAITLSSYNEQFF.